This T cell receptor (beta chain) originates from a study of T-cell reconstitution after alpha-beta-depleted transplantation in children. For TCRbeta, the library was prepared with unique molecular identifiers. In TCRdb, the PCR reads were re-called with MiXCR into one record per CDR3 protein. The data show hundreds of thousands of distinct CDR3 sequences, roughly 13% seen once. General observations from the study: The study reportedly traced alpha-beta T cells about two months after transplant to several hundred expanded graft clones. Newly produced T cells mostly provided counts and TCRbeta diversity after one year, as hyperexpanded clones declined. Diversity of TCRbeta at day 60 was high in some patients, arising from surviving recipient T cells and thymic progenitors.

Comment on this clonotype: Its antigen is not known.

V lost 3 bases and J 1 base, leaving 13 bases between the germline ends. CDR1 and CDR2 from the germline V gene are MDHEN and SYDVKM. The CDR3 spans 16 residues. The source is a male patient younger than 18 who had a stem cell transplant for acute myeloid leukemia, so the T cells may come from the graft donor. This sample comprised PBMCs, mostly from graft donor cells, obtained 360 days after TCRalphabeta/CD19-depleted stem cell transplant. The rearrangement joins TRBV28 to TRBJ2-1; D possibly corresponds to TRBD2 (6 bases). In DNA form, the CDR3 reads TGTGCCAGCAGTTTGGCGGGGAGCGGTTCCTACAATGAGCAGTTCTTC. Translated: CASSLAGSGSYNEQFF.